The clone carrying this TCR beta chain was found once. What it binds is not known. Assay used: immunoSEQ multiplex PCR; TCRdb lists only in-frame clones, some missing. In the table there are about 33,000 clones, about 95% of which are singletons. This entry is derived from a study of T cell clones after liver transplantation. As for the study in general: As an antigen-independent comparator, third-party-reactive TCRbeta sequences came from pre-transplant mixed lymphocyte reactions. HCV positivity affected three of eight recipients; the rest lacked autoimmune or viral indications.

Whole-study results and caveats: In 5 of 8 subjects, circulating graft-donor-reactive CD4 TCRbeta sequences fell significantly after transplant.

Germline loops: CDR1 LNHNV, CDR2 YYDKDF (reference sequence). This CDR3 has 15 residues. Trimming left V 0 bases short and J 6 bases short, with 12 bases between. The input for sequencing was CD8+ T cells from blood, taken 12 months after liver transplant. The source is a human patient who received a liver transplant. Some T cells may be graft donor cells. The V gene is TRBV15, the J gene TRBJ1-5, with D possibly TRBD1 on 6 matching bases. CDR3 nucleotides: TGTGCCACCAGCAGAGATCGGAACAGGGCTCAGCCCCAGCATTTT. It encodes CATSRDRNRAQPQHF.